This T cell receptor beta chain stems from a study of T-cell memory formation after mild COVID-19. One entry per CDR3 protein results from TCRdb running MiXCR on the 5' RACE reads. The repertoire holds roughly 350,000 distinct CDR3 sequences, with 28% as singletons. Germline V gives CDR1 SGHVS, CDR2 FQNEAQ. Trimming cost V 2 bases and J 9 bases; bases outside gene matches: 3. The CDR3 runs 12 residues. This clonotype showed up just a few times. The clonotype comes from an adult woman who had mild COVID-19 (a few samples of this study predate the infection). Cell type and time point are not known. Sequencing was performed on PBMCs or a T cell subset sorted from them (not recorded which). The chain joins TRBV7-8 to TRBJ2-5; 7 bases line up with TRBD2. In nucleotides, the CDR3 is TGTGCCAGCAGCTTAAGCGGGGCGGCCCAGTACTTC. Translating it yields CASSLSGAAQYF.